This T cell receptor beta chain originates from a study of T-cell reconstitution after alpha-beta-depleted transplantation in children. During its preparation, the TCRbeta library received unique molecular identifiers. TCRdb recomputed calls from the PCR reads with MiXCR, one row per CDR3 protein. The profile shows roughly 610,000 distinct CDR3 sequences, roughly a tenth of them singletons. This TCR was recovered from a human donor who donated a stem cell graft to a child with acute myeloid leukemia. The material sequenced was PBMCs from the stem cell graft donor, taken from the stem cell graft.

The DNA of the CDR3 is TGTGCCAGCAGGAAGACAGGACTCGACGAGCAGTACTTC. Amino acids: CASRKTGLDEQYF. The gene calls are TRBV6-1 and TRBJ2-7; D is perhaps TRBD1 (6 bases). CDR1 MNHNS and CDR2 SASEGT come from the germline V gene. This CDR3 has 13 residues. Deletions cut 6 bases from V and 5 bases from J, with 14 bases between.